This T cell receptor beta chain was sequenced in a study of T cells in narcolepsy. V shed 1 base, J shed 8 bases, and the junction held 11 bases outside the gene matches. The germline gives CDR1 WNHNN, CDR2 SYGVQD (reference sequence). This CDR3 has 16 residues. Study-level results: HCRT-specific and TRIB2-specific autoreactive clonotypes appeared among same-patient CSF and blood CD4+ clonotypes. Autoreactive clonotypes reportedly recurred in blood of same and different patients, not controls.

About this clone itself: Its antigen is unknown.

The method was immunoSEQ multiplex PCR; TCRdb's version includes in-frame clones alone and lacks a portion of them. The repertoire consists of approximately 25,000 clones, with around 74% occurring once and the leading ten covering around 7.2%. The chain uses TRBV10-1 and TRBJ2-1, with 7 nucleotides matching TRBD1. Specimen: memory (CD45RA-) CD4+ T cells from blood. This TCR derives from a human donor in good health. CDR3 amino acids: CASSEFRRQGTDEQFF. CDR3 DNA sequence: TGCGCCAGCAGTGAGTTTAGGAGACAGGGAACAGATGAGCAGTTCTTC.